This TCR beta chain stems from a study of T cells in Graves' hyperthyroidism and ophthalmopathy. This clonotype occurred many times. Germline V CDR1 and CDR2: MGHRA, YSYEKL. This CDR3 region has 15 residues. Trimming took 4 bases from V and 0 from J, leaving 11 bases between them. Amplification targeted TCR beta CDR3 regions from RNA transcripts. Researchers ran a first-round RT-PCR on the TCR CDR3 using the HTBI primer set. TCRdb re-analysed the multiplex PCR reads in MiXCR, keeping a single row per CDR3 protein. The sample has a few hundred thousand distinct CDR3 sequences, approximately 15% seen once.

The chain joins TRBV4-1 to TRBJ2-3; D is tentatively TRBD1 or TRBD2 (6 bases each). The sequenced sample consisted of blood. The receptor's source is a woman aged 40-49 years with Graves' ophthalmopathy. The CDR3 loop reads CASSRQGTSTDTQYF. The CDR3 DNA reads as TGCGCCAGCAGCCGCCAGGGGACTAGCACAGATACGCAGTATTTT.